This TCR beta chain was profiled in a study of shared clonotypes between healthy human individuals. Whole-study findings and limits: Naive subsets usually exceeded memory subsets in estimated richness.

About this clone: Its antigen is still unknown.

Only CD45RO-negative cells positively selected for CCR7 counted as naive CD8 cells, so terminally differentiated effector memory CD45RA+ cells were excluded. None of the donors, who were healthy HIV-negative adults, had recently had acute infections or vaccinations. V was shortened by 8 bases and J by 5 bases, with 8 bases between the two germline ends. Germline V lookup: CDR1 PRHDT, CDR2 FYEKMQ (reference sequence). The CDR3 contains 11 residues. Assay used: immunoSEQ multiplex PCR; TCRdb lists only in-frame clones, some missing. The data show about 700,000 clones, with around 90% seen just once and approximately 22% held by the top ten.

The TCR comes from a man aged 25 to 40 in good health. The V gene is TRBV13, the J gene TRBJ2-3; a weak D match, TRBD1 (5 bases). Sample: naive CD8+ T cells sorted from blood. CDR3 region: CASGQQDTQYF. CDR3 in DNA: TGTGCCAGCGGACAACAAGATACGCAGTATTTT.